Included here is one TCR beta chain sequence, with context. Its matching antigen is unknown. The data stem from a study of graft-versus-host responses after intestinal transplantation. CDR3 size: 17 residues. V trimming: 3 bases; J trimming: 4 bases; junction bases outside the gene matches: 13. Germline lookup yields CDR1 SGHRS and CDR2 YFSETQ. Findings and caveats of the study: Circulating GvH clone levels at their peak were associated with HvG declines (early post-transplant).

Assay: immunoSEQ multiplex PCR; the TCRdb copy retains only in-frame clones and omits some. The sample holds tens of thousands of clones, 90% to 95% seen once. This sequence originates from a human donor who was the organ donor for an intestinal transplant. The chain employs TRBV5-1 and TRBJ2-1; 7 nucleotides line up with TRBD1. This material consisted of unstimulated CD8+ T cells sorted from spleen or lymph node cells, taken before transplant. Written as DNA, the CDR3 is TGCGCCAGCAGCTACCGACAGGGCGGTTTGGGGTACAATGAGCAGTTCTTC. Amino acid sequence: CASSYRQGGLGYNEQFF.